This T cell receptor (beta chain) is from a study of T cells in Graves' hyperthyroidism and ophthalmopathy. Study summary: Peripheral blood was taken when the disease was first diagnosed, before any treatment began.

As concerns this clonotype: Its specificity is not known.

Whole-study findings and limits: The model anticipated ophthalmopathy a median around six months pre-onset.

RNA transcripts were the template for amplifying TCR beta CDR3 regions. Initially, a first-round RT-PCR of the TCR CDR3 employed the HTBI primer set. TCRdb re-called the multiplex PCR reads through MiXCR, storing one row per CDR3 protein. The repertoire has fewer than 250,000 distinct CDR3 sequences, about 25% of them found once; the top ten carry about 40%. Ophthalmopathy in the patients scored at least 3 on Clinical Activity Score and at least 4 on NOSPECS grade, lasting under 3 months. Uncontrolled infections, other autoimmune diseases, pregnancy or lactation led to exclusion of patients. The source is a middle-aged woman with Graves' ophthalmopathy. The sequencing sample was made of blood.

DNA of the CDR3: TGTGCCAGCAGTTATAGTGCAGGGAAACAGCCCCAGCATTTT. This codes for CASSYSAGKQPQHF. This chain connects TRBV6-5 to TRBJ1-5, with D possibly TRBD1 on 5 matching bases. The CDR3 loop spans 14 amino acids. Trimming stripped 3 bases from V and 7 bases from J, with 13 bases between. Germline CDR1 reads MNHEY; CDR2 reads SVGAGI.